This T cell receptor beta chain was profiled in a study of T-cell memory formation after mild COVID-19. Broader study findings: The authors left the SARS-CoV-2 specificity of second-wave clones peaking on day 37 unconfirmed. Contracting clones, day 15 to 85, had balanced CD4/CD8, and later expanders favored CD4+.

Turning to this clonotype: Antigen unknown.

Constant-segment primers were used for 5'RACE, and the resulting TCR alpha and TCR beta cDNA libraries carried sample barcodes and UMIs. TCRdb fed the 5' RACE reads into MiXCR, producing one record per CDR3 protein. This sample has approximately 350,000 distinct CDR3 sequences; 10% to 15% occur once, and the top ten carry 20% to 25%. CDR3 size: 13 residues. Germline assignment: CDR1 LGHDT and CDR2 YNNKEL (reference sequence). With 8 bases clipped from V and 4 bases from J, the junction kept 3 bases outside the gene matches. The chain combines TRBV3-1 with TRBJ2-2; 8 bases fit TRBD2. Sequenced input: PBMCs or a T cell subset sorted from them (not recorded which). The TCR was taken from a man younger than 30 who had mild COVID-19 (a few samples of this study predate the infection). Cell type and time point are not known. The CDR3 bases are TGTGCCAGCGAGCGGGGGATCACCGGGGAGCTGTTTTTT. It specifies CASERGITGELFF.